This T cell receptor beta chain was recorded in a study of identical twins. A word on this clonotype: Its antigen is undetermined.

The junction had 6 bases not matched to a gene; V was cut back by 0 bases and J by 2 bases. Germline V lookup: CDR1 DFQATT, CDR2 SNEGSKA (reference sequence). CDR3 length equals 16 residues. MiXCR, applied by TCRdb to the 5' RACE reads, yields one record per CDR3 protein. The data show roughly 720,000 distinct CDR3 sequences, with around a sixth seen just once and approximately 14% held by the top ten. General study results and limits: While abundant cord blood beta clonotypes carried fewer insertions, memory repertoires showed no such pattern.

The data were also submitted as part of a second study, on T cells expressing NK-cell markers. This second study says: From sorted CD3+CD56+NKG2C+, CD3+CD56+NKG2C- and CD3+CD56-NKG2C+ T cells came the TCR beta repertoires. Within several experiments, an anti-gamma-delta TCR antibody kept the sorting limited to alpha-beta TCR T cells.

This TCR derives from a woman in her late teens or twenties in good health. The chain links TRBV20-1 to TRBJ2-3, with TRBD1 matching 9 bases. The sequencing input was PBMCs. CDR3 region: CSARDPRQGDTDTQYF. In DNA, the CDR3 is TGCAGTGCTAGAGATCCCAGACAGGGGGACACAGATACGCAGTATTTT.